Sequencing of this T cell receptor (beta chain) was carried out in a study of identical twins. A single record per CDR3 protein comes from TCRdb applying MiXCR to the 5' RACE reads. The data contain hundreds of thousands of distinct CDR3 sequences, just under 9.5% of them singletons. V lost 5 bases to trimming and J lost 2 bases, with 15 bases between them. The CDR3 is 15 residues long. Germline loops: CDR1 LNHNV, CDR2 YYDKDF (reference sequence). The same data also went into a second study, on yellow fever vaccine responses in identical twins.

This receptor was taken from a woman younger than 30 in good health. V is TRBV15 and J is TRBJ1-1, with D hard to call. The sample comprised CD8+ T cells sorted from blood. The chain's CDR3 is CATSDVVPVNTEAFF. CDR3 sequence (DNA): TGTGCCACCAGCGATGTAGTCCCGGTAAACACTGAAGCTTTCTTT.